This record looks at one T cell receptor beta chain sequence and its context. The antigen is unknown. CDR1 is GTSNPN and CDR2 is SVGIG in the germline V gene (reference sequence). This CDR3 is 13 amino acids long. V lost 0 bases and J lost 4, with 9 bases in between. The authors ran a second PCR of about 6 to 12 cycles using a sample-barcoded 5' primer and a J-beta primer mix. Researchers report that a template-switch adaptor with 12 random nucleotides tagged each cDNA molecule. TCRdb re-called the 5' RACE reads with MiXCR, one entry per CDR3 protein. The table lists 1.4 million to 1.5 million distinct CDR3 sequences, roughly 40% of them singletons, with 7% to 9.5% in the top ten. This sample is drawn from a study of blood T cells in healthy people across ages. Study-wide context: About one barcoded beta molecule was captured per two T cells (by template switching). Study-wide results and limits: Age brought a roughly linear fall in TCR beta diversity measured per million T cells.

The chain employs TRBV30 and TRBJ1-2, with D tentatively TRBD1 (5 bases). This receptor was obtained from a young woman in good health. The sequenced sample was blood. The CDR3: CAWSVRTSYGYTF. CDR3 DNA sequence: TGTGCCTGGAGTGTCAGGACATCCTATGGCTACACCTTC. Drawing the rest from reference TRBV30 and TRBJ1-2, the complete variable domain is SQTIHQWPATLVQPVGSPLSLECTVEGTSNPNLYWYRQAAGRGLQLLFYSVGIGQISSEVPQNLSASRPQDRQFILSSKKLLLSDSGFYLCAWSVRTSYGYTFGSGTRLTVV.